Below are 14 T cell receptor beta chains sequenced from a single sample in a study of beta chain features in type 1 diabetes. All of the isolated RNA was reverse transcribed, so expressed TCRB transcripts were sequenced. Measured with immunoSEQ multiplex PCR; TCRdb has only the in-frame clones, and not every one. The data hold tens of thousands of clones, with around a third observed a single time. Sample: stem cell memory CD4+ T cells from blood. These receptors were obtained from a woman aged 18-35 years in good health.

The CDR3 DNA is TGCGCCAGCAGCGGCGGTAACTATGGCTACACCTTC. Translation: CASSGGNYGYTF. The V gene is TRBV5-1, the J gene TRBJ1-2, with D unresolved. This CDR3 has 12 residues. CDR1 SGHRS and CDR2 YFSETQ come from the germline V gene. Trimming took 4 bases from V and 1 from J, leaving 5 bases between them.

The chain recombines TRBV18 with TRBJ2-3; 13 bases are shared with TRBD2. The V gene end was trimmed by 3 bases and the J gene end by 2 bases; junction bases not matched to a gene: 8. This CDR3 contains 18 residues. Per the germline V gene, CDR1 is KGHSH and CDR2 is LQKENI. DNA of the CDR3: TGTGCCAGCTCACCTTCACTAGCGGGGGGGCCGAACACAGATACGCAGTATTTT. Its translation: CASSPSLAGGPNTDTQYF.

The CDR3 bases are TGTGCCAGCAGCTCTGCCGGGACAGGGGTAGGCGAGCAGTACTTC. As protein: CASSSAGTGVGEQYF. The V gene is TRBV5-6, the J gene TRBJ2-7; 10 nucleotides line up with TRBD1. The CDR3 spans 15 residues. V dropped 3 bases and J dropped 6; count of bases not matched to a gene: 9. Germline V gives CDR1 SGHDT, CDR2 YYEEEE.

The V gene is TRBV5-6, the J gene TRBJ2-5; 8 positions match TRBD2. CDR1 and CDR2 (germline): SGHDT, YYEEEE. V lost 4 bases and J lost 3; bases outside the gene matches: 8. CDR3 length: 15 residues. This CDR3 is CASSILTGGKETQYF. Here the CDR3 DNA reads TGTGCCAGCAGCATTCTAACGGGGGGGAAAGAGACCCAGTACTTC. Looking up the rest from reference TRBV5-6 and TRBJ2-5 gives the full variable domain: DAGVTQSPTHLIKTRGQQVTLRCSPKSGHDTVSWYQQALGQGPQFIFQYYEEEERQRGNFPDRFSGHQFPNYSSELNVNALLLGDSALYLCASSILTGGKETQYFGPGTRLLVL.

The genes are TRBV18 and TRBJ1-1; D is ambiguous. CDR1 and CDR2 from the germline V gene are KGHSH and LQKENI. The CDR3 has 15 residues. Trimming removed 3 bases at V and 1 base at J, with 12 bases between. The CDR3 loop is CASSPGATRNTEAFF. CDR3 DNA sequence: TGTGCCAGCTCACCCGGAGCCACTAGGAACACTGAAGCTTTCTTT.

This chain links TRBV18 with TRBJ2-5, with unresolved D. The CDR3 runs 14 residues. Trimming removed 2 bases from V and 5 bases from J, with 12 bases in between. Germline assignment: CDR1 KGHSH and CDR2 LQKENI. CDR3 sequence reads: CASSPSVRVETQYF. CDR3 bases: TGTGCCAGCTCACCATCGGTCCGAGTCGAGACCCAGTACTTC.

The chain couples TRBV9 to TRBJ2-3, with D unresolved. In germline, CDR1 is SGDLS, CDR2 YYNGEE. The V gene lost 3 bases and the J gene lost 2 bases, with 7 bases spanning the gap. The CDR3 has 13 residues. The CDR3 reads CASSGANTDTQYF. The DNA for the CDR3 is TGTGCCAGCAGCGGGGCGAACACAGATACGCAGTATTTT.

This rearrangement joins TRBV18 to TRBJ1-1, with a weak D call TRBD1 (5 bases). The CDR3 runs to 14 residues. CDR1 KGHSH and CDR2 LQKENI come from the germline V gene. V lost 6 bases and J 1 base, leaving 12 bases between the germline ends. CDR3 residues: CASSTRTQNTEAFF. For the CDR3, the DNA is TGTGCCAGCTCGACCAGGACACAGAACACTGAAGCTTTCTTT.

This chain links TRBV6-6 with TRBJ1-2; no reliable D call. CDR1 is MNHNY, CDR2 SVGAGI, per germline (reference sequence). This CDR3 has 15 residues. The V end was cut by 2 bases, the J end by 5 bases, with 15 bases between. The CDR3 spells CASSYGRATEYGYTF. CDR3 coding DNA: TGTGCCAGCAGTTACGGGAGGGCCACGGAATATGGCTACACCTTC.

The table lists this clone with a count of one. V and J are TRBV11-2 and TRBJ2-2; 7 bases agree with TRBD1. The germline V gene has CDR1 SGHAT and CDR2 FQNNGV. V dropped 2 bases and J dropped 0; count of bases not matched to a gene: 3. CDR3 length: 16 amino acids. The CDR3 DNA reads TGTGCCAGCAGCTTAACAGGGGCTTCGAACACCGGGGAGCTGTTTTTT. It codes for CASSLTGASNTGELFF.

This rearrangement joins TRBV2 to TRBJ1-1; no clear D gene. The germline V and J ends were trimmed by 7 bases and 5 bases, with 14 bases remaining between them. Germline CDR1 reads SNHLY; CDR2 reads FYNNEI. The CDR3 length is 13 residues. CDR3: CASTGPLGTEAFF. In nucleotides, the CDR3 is TGTGCCAGCACTGGGCCTTTGGGTACTGAAGCTTTCTTT.

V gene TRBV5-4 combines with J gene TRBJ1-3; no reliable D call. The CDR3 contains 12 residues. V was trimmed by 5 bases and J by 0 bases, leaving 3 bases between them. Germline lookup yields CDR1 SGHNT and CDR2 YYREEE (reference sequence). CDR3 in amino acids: CASSYSGNTIYF. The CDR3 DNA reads TGTGCCAGCAGTTACTCTGGAAACACCATATATTTT.

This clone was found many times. The CDR3 DNA reads as TGCGCCAGCCACGGTCCCCCAAACATTCAGTACTTC. Residues: CASHGPPNIQYF. The gene calls are TRBV5-1 and TRBJ2-4; D unresolved. The germline V gene encodes CDR1 SGHRS and CDR2 YFSETQ. Trimming pared 7 bases from V and 6 bases from J, leaving 11 bases between. This CDR3 contains 12 residues.

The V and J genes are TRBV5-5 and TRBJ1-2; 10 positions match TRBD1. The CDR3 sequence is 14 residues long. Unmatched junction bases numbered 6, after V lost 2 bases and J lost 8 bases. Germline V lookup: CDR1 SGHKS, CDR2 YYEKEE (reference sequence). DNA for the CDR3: TGTGCCAGCAGCTTCTGGACAGGGGGATCGGGCTACACCTTC. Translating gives CASSFWTGGSGYTF.